What follows are 23 T cell receptor beta chains derived from one specimen sequenced in a study of blood T cell repertoires in COVID-19. Only in-frame clones appear in the TCRdb table, and some are missing; sequencing was by immunoSEQ multiplex PCR. The sample includes about 45,000 clones, roughly four fifths seen only once; the top ten take 25% to 30%. Sequencing was done on a sample of peripheral blood. The receptors were sampled from a woman aged 70-85 years with acute or convalescent COVID-19.

This clone was found once. The chain links TRBV2 to TRBJ1-2; perhaps TRBD1 as D (6 bases). The ends were cut back, 2 bases at V and 10 bases at J, with 17 bases in the middle. Germline V gives CDR1 SNHLY, CDR2 FYNNEI. The CDR3 is 14 amino acids. In DNA form, the CDR3 reads TGTGCCAGCAGTGAACGTAAGGCAGGGGCGGTCTACACCTTC. Translating it yields CASSERKAGAVYTF.

This chain joins TRBV19 and TRBJ1-1; maybe TRBD1 (6 bases). The CDR3 length is 13 residues. CDR1 and CDR2 (germline): LNHDA, SQIVND (reference sequence). V dropped 4 bases and J dropped 1 base, with 7 bases sitting between them. The CDR3 protein is CASSTTGNTEAFF. DNA of the CDR3: TGTGCCAGTAGTACGACAGGGAACACTGAAGCTTTCTTT.

CDR3 sequence: CASSPWAGGETQYF. The CDR3 bases are TGCGCCAGCAGCCCGTGGGCAGGGGGAGAGACCCAGTACTTC. The V and J genes are TRBV5-1 and TRBJ2-5; 7 nucleotides match TRBD1. The CDR3 spans 14 residues. The junction had 7 bases not matched to a gene; V was cut back by 4 bases and J by 4 bases. In germline, CDR1 is SGHRS, CDR2 YFSETQ. Full variable domain (remainder filled in from reference TRBV5-1 and TRBJ2-5): KAGVTQTPRYLIKTRGQQVTLSCSPISGHRSVSWYQQTPGQGLQFLFEYFSETQRNKGNFPGRFSGRQFSNSRSEMNVSTLELGDSALYLCASSPWAGGETQYFGPGTRLLVL.

A few counts support this clone. The J gene is TRBJ1-3, the V gene TRBV7-2; no clear D gene. CDR3 length: 15 amino acids. The germline V gene has CDR1 SGHTA and CDR2 FQGNSA. Trimming pared 5 bases from V and 4 bases from J, leaving 15 bases between. CDR3 sequence: CASSPTPPPGNTIYF. CDR3 in DNA: TGTGCCAGCAGCCCTACCCCGCCCCCGGGAAACACCATATATTTT.

In its sample, this clone was seen a few times. The J gene is TRBJ1-4, the V gene TRBV2; 10 bases match TRBD1. V gave up 7 bases and J gave up 7 bases; unmatched junction bases: 9. CDR1 is SNHLY and CDR2 is FYNNEI in the germline V gene. The CDR3 runs to 15 residues. CDR3 DNA: TGTGCCAGCACATCCCCGGACAGGGGGAGTGAAAAACTGTTTTTT. Protein sequence: CASTSPDRGSEKLFF.

The rearrangement links TRBV6-5 to TRBJ1-5; no firm D call. This CDR3 has 14 amino acids. V lost 7 bases and J lost 7, with 17 bases in between. CDR1 and CDR2 (germline): MNHEY, SVGAGI. Here the CDR3 DNA reads TGTGCCAGCAAGAGTTCGGAACCGAGGCAGCCCCAGCATTTT. Amino acids: CASKSSEPRQPQHF.

This clone has more than one count but fewer than ten. The rearrangement uses TRBV28 and TRBJ1-2, with a tentative D call TRBD1 (5 bases). The CDR3 totals 18 residues. V lost 5 bases, J lost 0 bases, and 22 bases lay in between. Germline V gene sequence: CDR1 MDHEN, CDR2 SYDVKM. The CDR3 nucleotides read TGTGCCAGCAGTCCGTCAGGGTTTTTTGGGTTGGCTAACTATGGCTACACCTTC. Translated: CASSPSGFFGLANYGYTF.

The V and J genes are TRBV28 and TRBJ2-5; 10 positions agree with TRBD2. The CDR3 covers 16 residues. Germline lookup yields CDR1 MDHEN and CDR2 SYDVKM. V gave up 2 bases and J gave up 1 base; unmatched junction bases: 4. In nucleotides, the CDR3 is TGTGCCAGCAGTTTAATGAGACTAGCGGGCCAAGAGACCCAGTACTTC. Translation: CASSLMRLAGQETQYF.

This sequence joins TRBV3-1 (or the pseudogene TRBV3-2) and TRBJ2-7; TRBD2 agrees at 8 bases. CDR1 LGHDT and CDR2 YNNKEL come from the germline V gene (reference sequence). V dropped 1 base and J dropped 1; count of bases not matched to a gene: 9. The CDR3 runs to 17 residues. The CDR3 spells CASSQAHGGGYSYEQYF. DNA for the CDR3: TGTGCCAGCAGCCAAGCCCACGGGGGGGGGTATTCCTACGAGCAGTACTTC.

The rearrangement uses TRBV15 and TRBJ2-1, with 8 bases matching TRBD2. Per germline, CDR1 LNHNV and CDR2 YYDKDF (reference sequence). V was pared by 0 bases and J by 0 bases, with 4 bases of the junction left unmatched. The CDR3 is 17 amino acids. The CDR3 reads CATSRDWGTSSYNEQFF. In nucleotides, the CDR3 is TGTGCCACCAGCAGAGATTGGGGGACTAGCTCCTACAATGAGCAGTTCTTC.

The chain carries TRBV13 and TRBJ2-2; TRBD2 agrees at 8 bases. V was clipped by 5 bases and J by 0 bases; unmatched bases: 5. Germline loops: CDR1 PRHDT, CDR2 FYEKMQ (reference sequence). This CDR3 has 16 amino acids. CDR3 nucleotides: TGTGCCAGCAGCGCCAGCGGGGGCACGAACACCGGGGAGCTGTTTTTT. Protein sequence: CASSASGGTNTGELFF. The whole variable domain, remainder taken from reference TRBV13 and TRBJ2-2, is AAGVIQSPRHLIKEKRETATLKCYPIPRHDTVYWYQQGPGQDPQFLISFYEKMQSDKGSIPDRFSAQQFSDYHSELNMSSLELGDSALYFCASSASGGTNTGELFFGEGSRLTVL.

This rearrangement joins TRBV6-4 to TRBJ2-3; TRBD2 matches at 7 bases. Germline CDR1 and CDR2: MRHNA and SNTAGT. J gave up 2 bases and V 6 bases, and 8 bases lay outside the gene matches. The CDR3 sequence is 15 residues long. Here the CDR3 reads CASSPGEGTTDTQYF. For the CDR3, the DNA is TGTGCCAGCAGCCCTGGGGAGGGTACCACAGATACGCAGTATTTT.

The chain recombines TRBV7-8 with TRBJ1-6; TRBD1 matches at 9 bases. Germline V lookup: CDR1 SGHVS, CDR2 FQNEAQ. The CDR3 length is 15 residues. Trimming at V came to 5 bases and at J to 7 bases, leaving 6 bases not matched to a gene. The CDR3: CASSAQGAGNSPLHF. The DNA of the CDR3 is TGTGCCAGCAGCGCACAGGGGGCTGGAAATTCACCCCTCCACTTT.

This sequence joins TRBV3-1 (or the pseudogene TRBV3-2) and TRBJ1-2; the D is unclear. This CDR3 is 16 amino acids long. Looked up from germline, CDR1 is LGHDT and CDR2 is YNNKEL (reference sequence). Trimming pared 1 base from V and 1 base from J, leaving 13 bases between. The CDR3 spells CASSQVRPDLNYGYTF. DNA for the CDR3: TGTGCCAGCAGCCAAGTGCGGCCGGATCTTAACTATGGCTACACCTTC.

The chain combines TRBV18 with TRBJ1-5; a weak D match, TRBD1 (5 bases). V lost 8 bases and J lost 3, with 14 bases in between. Germline loops: CDR1 KGHSH, CDR2 LQKENI. The CDR3 consists of 14 residues. The CDR3: CASRGADYNQPQHF. CDR3 sequence (DNA): TGTGCCAGCAGGGGTGCGGATTACAATCAGCCCCAGCATTTT.

The chain links TRBV7-2 to TRBJ2-3; 7 positions match TRBD2. The CDR3 extends over 14 amino acids. J gave up 2 bases and V 5 bases, and 4 bases lay outside the gene matches. Germline CDR1 reads SGHTA; CDR2 reads FQGNSA. This chain's CDR3 is CASSPGLDTDTQYF. The CDR3 DNA follows: TGTGCCAGCAGCCCTGGACTAGACACAGATACGCAGTATTTT.

This rearrangement joins TRBV2 to TRBJ2-3; TRBD2 might be the D (6 bases). The CDR3 contains 14 residues. Looked up from germline, CDR1 is SNHLY and CDR2 is FYNNEI. The V gene lost 6 bases and the J gene lost 2 bases, with 12 bases spanning the gap. The CDR3 is CASSQDYYTDTQYF. The CDR3 DNA reads TGTGCCAGCAGCCAGGACTATTACACAGATACGCAGTATTTT.

The V and J genes are TRBV29-1 and TRBJ1-1; TRBD1 might be the D (5 bases). V lost 4 bases, J lost 0 bases, and 9 bases lay in between. This CDR3 region has 13 residues. Looked up from germline, CDR1 is SQVTM and CDR2 is ANQGSEA. CDR3 in DNA: TGCAGCGTTGGGGGCCGATTGAACACTGAAGCTTTCTTT. Its translation: CSVGGRLNTEAFF.

The genes are TRBV11-2 and TRBJ1-4; 7 nucleotides align to TRBD1. Germline lookup yields CDR1 SGHAT and CDR2 FQNNGV. The J segment lost 6 bases and the V segment lost 1 base, leaving 5 bases of the junction unmatched. The CDR3 spans 15 residues. This CDR3 reads CASSLGRGSDEKLFF. CDR3 nucleotide sequence: TGTGCCAGCAGCTTAGGCAGGGGGTCTGATGAAAAACTGTTTTTT.

The chain uses TRBV29-1 and TRBJ2-7; 10 nucleotides align to TRBD1. In germline, CDR1 is SQVTM, CDR2 ANQGSEA. J gave up 4 bases and V 6 bases, and 6 bases lay outside the gene matches. The CDR3 is made up of 13 amino acids. CDR3 region: CSVAGQGKYEQYF. Here the CDR3 DNA reads TGCAGCGTGGCGGGACAGGGGAAGTACGAGCAGTACTTC.

The J gene is TRBJ1-2, the V gene TRBV7-2, with TRBD1 matching over 7 bases. The CDR3 runs to 15 residues. With 1 base clipped from V and 5 bases from J, the junction kept 7 bases outside the gene matches. Per the germline V gene, CDR1 is SGHTA and CDR2 is FQGNSA. CDR3 nucleotides: TGTGCCAGCAGCTTAGGACCGGACAGGCGATATGGCTACACCTTC. It is translated as CASSLGPDRRYGYTF.

The chain is built from TRBV7-9 and TRBJ2-1; 10 bases align to TRBD1. The V and J ends lost 4 bases and 8 bases, in that order; junction bases with no gene match: 8. CDR3 length: 15 amino acids. Germline loops: CDR1 SEHNR, CDR2 FQNEAQ (reference sequence). The DNA of the CDR3 is TGTGCCAGCAGCTCAGGACAGGGGGAGATCGATGAGCAGTTCTTC. Its protein product is CASSSGQGEIDEQFF.

This sequence joins TRBV9 and TRBJ1-3; 7 nucleotides match TRBD1. The germline V gene has CDR1 SGDLS and CDR2 YYNGEE. V lost 4 bases to trimming and J lost 0 bases; unmatched junction nucleotides: 4. This CDR3 is 15 amino acids long. The CDR3, as DNA: TGTGCCAGCAGCCCCACAGGGGACTCTGGAAACACCATATATTTT. The encoded protein is CASSPTGDSGNTIYF.